The next 31 T cell receptor beta chains were all read from a single sample in a study of T cells after yellow fever vaccination. TCRdb processed the 5' RACE reads anew with MiXCR; each CDR3 protein has one entry. The sample shows 300,000 to 350,000 distinct CDR3 sequences, approximately 4.3% of them seen only once. Sequenced here: PBMCs, sampled 15 days after the yellow fever booster vaccination. These receptors were collected from a man between 18 and 29 years old who received the YFV17D yellow fever vaccine.

The gene calls are TRBV3-1 and TRBJ2-7; TRBD1 aligns across 7 bases. The junction had 8 bases not matched to a gene; V was cut back by 4 bases and J by 2 bases. Germline lookup yields CDR1 LGHDT and CDR2 YNNKEL (reference sequence). The CDR3 loop spans 15 amino acids. For the CDR3, the DNA is TGTGCCAGCAGCCTTGGGACAGCTTTTACCTACGAGCAGTACTTC. This codes for CASSLGTAFTYEQYF.

The gene calls are TRBV7-3 and TRBJ2-5; TRBD2 might be the D (5 bases). CDR3 length equals 15 residues. Trimming shortened V by 3 bases and J by 5 bases, and 16 bases separated the two germline ends. Looked up from germline, CDR1 is SGHTA and CDR2 is FQGTGA. CDR3 sequence: CASSFSGTSWETQYF. The CDR3, as DNA: TGTGCCAGCAGCTTCTCGGGAACAAGTTGGGAGACCCAGTACTTC. Together with reference TRBV7-3 and TRBJ2-5, the CDR3 gives the full variable domain: GAGVSQTPSNKVTEKGKYVELRCDPISGHTALYWYRQSLGQGPEFLIYFQGTGAADDSGLPNDRFFAVRPEGSVSTLKIQRTERGDSAVYLCASSFSGTSWETQYFGPGTRLLVL.

This clonotype has ten or more counts. This rearrangement joins TRBV5-6 to TRBJ2-5; the match to TRBD1 covers 9 bases. The CDR3 has 16 residues. Germline V gives CDR1 SGHDT, CDR2 YYEEEE. V trimming: 0 bases; J trimming: 2 bases; junction bases outside the gene matches: 5. The CDR3 bases are TGTGCCAGCAGCTTGGCCGGGACAGGGTCACAAGAGACCCAGTACTTC. Protein: CASSLAGTGSQETQYF.

Many counts were recorded for this clonotype. The V gene is TRBV6-6, the J gene TRBJ1-2; TRBD1 matches at 9 bases. The CDR3 contains 15 residues. With V trimmed by 4 bases and J by 0 bases, 3 bases remained unmatched. Germline V gene data show CDR1 as MNHNY and CDR2 as SVGAGI (reference sequence). The CDR3 nucleotides read TGTGCCAGCAGTTTCGGGACAGGGACTAACTATGGCTACACCTTC. It is translated as CASSFGTGTNYGYTF.

The sample holds a few counts of this clonotype. V gene TRBV5-1 combines with J gene TRBJ2-3; weak D call: TRBD2 (6 bases). This CDR3 is 16 amino acids long. CDR1 is SGHRS, CDR2 YFSETQ, per germline. V was clipped by 4 bases and J by 3 bases, with 18 bases between them. CDR3 in DNA: TGCGCCAGCAGCCCTTGGGGATCGGGGGTTACAGATACGCAGTATTTT. Its translation is CASSPWGSGVTDTQYF. The entire variable domain, with the rest obtained from reference TRBV5-1 and TRBJ2-3, is as follows: KAGVTQTPRYLIKTRGQQVTLSCSPISGHRSVSWYQQTPGQGLQFLFEYFSETQRNKGNFPGRFSGRQFSNSRSEMNVSTLELGDSALYLCASSPWGSGVTDTQYFGPGTRLTVL.

There are many counts of this clonotype. The chain combines TRBV6-5 with TRBJ2-1, with 8 bases matching TRBD2. After removal of 5 bases from V and 0 bases from J, the junction contained 12 bases not matched to a gene. The CDR3 has 18 amino acids. The germline V gene encodes CDR1 MNHEY and CDR2 SVGAGI. Written as DNA, the CDR3 is TGTGCCAGCAGTCTCCTAGCGGGCCAACCGAGCTCCTACAATGAGCAGTTCTTC. This gives the protein CASSLLAGQPSSYNEQFF.

The rearrangement uses TRBV10-3 and TRBJ1-1; no clear D. This CDR3 is built from 15 residues. Trimming shortened V by 3 bases and J by 0 bases, and 11 bases separated the two germline ends. The germline V gene encodes CDR1 ENHRY and CDR2 SYGVKD. CDR3 DNA sequence: TGTGCCATCAGTGAATCGGATAGATTGAACACTGAAGCTTTCTTT. Translating it yields CAISESDRLNTEAFF.

This clonotype was picked up many times. This rearrangement joins TRBV7-3 to TRBJ2-2; no reliable D call. Germline V lookup: CDR1 SGHTA, CDR2 FQGTGA. The CDR3 loop spans 15 amino acids. Trimming shortened V by 2 bases and J by 0 bases, and 7 bases separated the two germline ends. CDR3 nucleotide sequence: TGTGCCAGCAGCTTAGGTCAGACGAACACCGGGGAGCTGTTTTTT. This codes for CASSLGQTNTGELFF. The entire variable domain, with the rest obtained from reference TRBV7-3 and TRBJ2-2, is as follows: GAGVSQTPSNKVTEKGKYVELRCDPISGHTALYWYRQSLGQGPEFLIYFQGTGAADDSGLPNDRFFAVRPEGSVSTLKIQRTERGDSAVYLCASSLGQTNTGELFFGEGSRLTVL.

This clonotype has a handful of counts. V is TRBV6-5 and J is TRBJ2-1; TRBD1 agrees at 9 bases. Losses at the gene ends were 2 bases for V and 8 bases for J; bases not matched to a gene: 4. Germline V CDR1 and CDR2: MNHEY, SVGAGI. CDR3 size: 14 residues. CDR3 nucleotides: TGTGCCAGCAGTTACGCTAGGACAGGGGATGAGCAGTTCTTC. This translates into CASSYARTGDEQFF.

This clonotype appeared a few times. This chain joins TRBV6-1 and TRBJ2-1, with 12 bases matching TRBD2. V trimming: 1 base; J trimming: 6 bases; junction bases outside the gene matches: 4. The germline CDR1 and CDR2 sequences are MNHNS and SASEGT. The CDR3 runs to 16 residues. CDR3 nucleotides: TGTGCCAGCAGTGAAGAGGCTAGCGGGGGGGGCAATGAGCAGTTCTTC. Protein: CASSEEASGGGNEQFF.

The CDR3 nucleotides are TGTGCCAGCAGCTTAGATCTCTGGATCGGGGAGAACGAGCAGTACTTC. Translation gives CASSLDLWIGENEQYF. The rearrangement links TRBV5-5 to TRBJ2-7; weak D call: TRBD2 (5 bases). V gave up 2 bases and J gave up 5 bases, with 20 bases separating them. CDR1 is SGHKS, CDR2 YYEKEE, per germline (reference sequence). The CDR3 loop spans 16 amino acids.

This clonotype was observed a few times. The chain employs TRBV6-5 and TRBJ1-5; no definite D call. The germline V and J ends were trimmed by 11 bases and 0 bases, with 14 bases remaining between them. Looked up from germline, CDR1 is MNHEY and CDR2 is SVGAGI. The CDR3 covers 14 residues. The CDR3 is CAAGRIDSNQPQHF. DNA for the CDR3: TGTGCCGCGGGTCGAATAGATAGCAATCAGCCCCAGCATTTT.

This clonotype was detected many times. This sequence joins TRBV7-3 and TRBJ2-1; weak D call: TRBD2 (6 bases). The CDR3 sequence is 13 residues long. V lost 5 bases and J lost 10, with 15 bases in between. Germline loops: CDR1 SGHTA, CDR2 FQGTGA. In DNA form, the CDR3 reads TGTGCCAGCAGCCGCGGGGTCAACGGGGAGCAGTTCTTC. Its translation: CASSRGVNGEQFF.

The V call is TRBV20-1, the J call TRBJ2-3; D ambiguous. Germline V gene sequence: CDR1 DFQATT, CDR2 SNEGSKA (reference sequence). CDR3 length: 10 amino acids. With 6 bases removed from V and 4 bases from J, the gap between germline ends came to 5 bases. CDR3 region: CSAMSDTQYF. The CDR3 DNA reads TGCAGTGCCATGTCAGATACGCAGTATTTT.

This chain links TRBV27 with TRBJ1-5; 12 bases fit TRBD1. CDR3 length: 15 residues. V was clipped by 5 bases and J by 8 bases; unmatched bases: 7. Germline CDR1 MNHEY, CDR2 SMNVEV (reference sequence). The CDR3 region is CASSPRDRGLKPQHF. CDR3 sequence (DNA): TGTGCCAGCAGTCCCCGGGACAGGGGGCTAAAGCCCCAGCATTTT.

The genes are TRBV12-3 or TRBV12-4 and TRBJ2-1, with D tentatively TRBD2 (5 bases). This CDR3 region has 12 residues. V was pared by 3 bases and J by 10 bases, with 10 bases between. The CDR3 nucleotides read TGTGCCAGCAGTTTCATAGTAGCGGAGCAGTTCTTC. Its translation: CASSFIVAEQFF.

This clonotype has a handful of counts. V usage is TRBV12-3 or TRBV12-4 and J usage is TRBJ2-1; D could derive from TRBD1 or TRBD2 (6 bases each). The CDR3 contains 13 residues. V lost 6 bases, J lost 10 bases, and 16 bases lay in between. The CDR3 DNA is TGTGCCAGCAGGGAACAGGGAGGCCGGGAGCAGTTCTTC. Translated, it gives CASREQGGREQFF.

The gene calls are TRBV20-1 and TRBJ1-2, with D unresolved. Germline V gene sequence: CDR1 DFQATT, CDR2 SNEGSKA (reference sequence). This CDR3 contains 8 residues. Trimming took 6 bases from V and 8 from J, leaving 4 bases between them. The CDR3 coding sequence is TGCAGTGCGTACGGCTACACCTTC. Translated: CSAYGYTF.

This clonotype was picked up a small number of times. The chain employs TRBV9 and TRBJ2-3, with D perhaps TRBD1 (6 bases). The V gene's germline CDR1 is SGDLS and CDR2 YYNGEE. CDR3 length: 15 residues. The V gene lost 0 bases and the J gene lost 6 bases, with 14 bases spanning the gap. Written as DNA, the CDR3 is TGTGCCAGCAGCGTAGAAGGGTTTCAGGGGGATACGCAGTATTTT. Encoded protein: CASSVEGFQGDTQYF.

This clonotype was observed at least ten times. The CDR3 sequence: CSAYIVSGRNTGELFF. The CDR3 bases are TGCAGTGCCTATATCGTGAGCGGGCGGAACACCGGGGAGCTGTTTTTT. The chain links TRBV20-1 to TRBJ2-2, with D possibly TRBD2 on 6 matching bases. CDR1 is DFQATT and CDR2 is SNEGSKA in the germline V gene (reference sequence). This CDR3 has 16 residues. The germline V and J ends were trimmed by 6 bases and 1 base, with 18 bases remaining between them.

V and J are TRBV25-1 and TRBJ1-1; D uncertain. Germline CDR1 reads MGHDK; CDR2 reads SYGVNS. V lost 4 bases and J 1 base, leaving 7 bases between the germline ends. The CDR3 is made up of 13 amino acids. The CDR3 spells CASSGRPNTEAFF. The CDR3 bases are TGTGCCAGCAGTGGGCGGCCGAACACTGAAGCTTTCTTT.

This clonotype showed up just a few times. This rearrangement joins TRBV6-2 or TRBV6-3 to TRBJ1-6; D is possibly TRBD1 (5 bases). With 2 bases removed from V and 6 bases from J, the gap between germline ends came to 11 bases. The germline CDR1 and CDR2 sequences are MNHEY and SVGEGT. This CDR3 region has 15 residues. CDR3 amino acids: CASSYRGRTNSPLHF. CDR3 nucleotides: TGTGCCAGCAGTTACCGGGGACGGACTAATTCACCCCTCCACTTT.

This clonotype was seen repeatedly, ten times or more. The V and J genes are TRBV5-1 and TRBJ1-1; tentatively, D is TRBD1 (5 bases). Trimming cost V 0 bases and J 2 bases, with 11 bases left between them. This CDR3 contains 15 residues. Germline V gives CDR1 SGHRS, CDR2 YFSETQ. CDR3 sequence: CASSLVSGINTEAFF. For the CDR3, the DNA is TGCGCCAGCAGCTTGGTTTCAGGGATTAACACTGAAGCTTTCTTT.

This clonotype came up a few times. The V call is TRBV12-3 or TRBV12-4, the J call TRBJ1-1; D is ambiguous. This CDR3 region has 13 residues. V lost 3 bases to trimming and J lost 0 bases, with 5 bases between them. The CDR3 reads CASSFWVNTEAFF. The CDR3 bases are TGTGCCAGCAGTTTTTGGGTGAACACTGAAGCTTTCTTT.

This clonotype came up many times. This rearrangement joins TRBV28 to TRBJ1-3; TRBD1 matches at 8 bases. This CDR3 region has 17 residues. Unmatched junction bases numbered 11, after V lost 6 bases and J lost 1 base. Germline loops: CDR1 MDHEN, CDR2 SYDVKM. The CDR3 nucleotides are TGTGCCAGCAGGGGAAGACAGGGGAGGATATCTGGAAACACCATATATTTT. Translation gives CASRGRQGRISGNTIYF.

CDR3 residues: CASTLRYSGGDEKLFF. The CDR3 nucleotides are TGTGCCAGCACCTTACGGTACTCAGGGGGCGATGAAAAACTGTTTTTT. This chain joins TRBV6-6 and TRBJ1-4; 8 bases fit TRBD1. There are 16 residues in the CDR3. The germline CDR1 and CDR2 sequences are MNHNY and SVGAGI (reference sequence). V was clipped by 7 bases and J by 6 bases; unmatched bases: 13.

The sample holds a few counts of this clonotype. V usage is TRBV20-1 and J usage is TRBJ1-6; TRBD1 might be the D (5 bases). Germline values: CDR1 DFQATT, CDR2 SNEGSKA (reference sequence). Deletions cut 7 bases from V and 8 bases from J, with 18 bases between. The CDR3 covers 14 residues. The CDR3 region is CSERSGTRDSPLHF. The CDR3 DNA is TGCAGTGAAAGGTCCGGGACTAGGGATTCACCCCTCCACTTT.

This clonotype came up many times. The genes are TRBV15 and TRBJ1-4, with D maybe TRBD1 (6 bases). The germline CDR1 and CDR2 sequences are LNHNV and YYDKDF (reference sequence). V shed 3 bases and J shed 0 bases, with 8 bases lying between them. The CDR3 covers 15 residues. The CDR3 spells CATSRDSATNEKLFF. In DNA form, the CDR3 reads TGTGCCACCAGCAGGGACAGTGCAACTAATGAAAAACTGTTTTTT.

This clonotype has at least ten counts. The chain employs TRBV6-5 and TRBJ2-6; the D call may be TRBD1 or TRBD2 (5 bases each). V was cut by 10 bases and J by 3 bases, with 22 bases left in between. CDR1 and CDR2 (germline): MNHEY, SVGAGI. The CDR3 runs to 17 residues. CDR3 coding DNA: TGTGCCACCCGGGGCGGGCAGGGAAGGTTTGGGGCCAACGTCCTGACTTTC. This sequence encodes CATRGGQGRFGANVLTF.

This clonotype was counted ten times or more. The chain joins TRBV4-3 to TRBJ1-2, with TRBD1 matching 9 bases. CDR1 and CDR2 from the germline V gene are LGHNA and YSLEER. CDR3 length: 15 residues. V dropped 3 bases and J dropped 3; count of bases not matched to a gene: 5. CDR3 DNA: TGCGCCAGCAGCCAGAGACAGGGGGTTCACTATGGCTACACCTTC. Encoded protein: CASSQRQGVHYGYTF.

This clonotype was seen repeatedly, ten times or more. The rearrangement uses TRBV20-1 and TRBJ1-1; no definite D call. V gave up 1 base and J gave up 4 bases, with 7 bases separating them. The CDR3 is 12 amino acids. The germline V gene encodes CDR1 DFQATT and CDR2 SNEGSKA (reference sequence). The CDR3 nucleotides are TGCAGTGCTAGAGTGGAGGCCACTGAAGCTTTCTTT. Amino acids: CSARVEATEAFF.